The subject of this entry is one TCR beta chain. The data are from a study of shared T cell receptors in the human thymus. The germline V and J ends were trimmed by 0 bases and 2 bases, with 11 bases remaining between them. The CDR3 totals 16 residues. From germline, CDR1 is SGHRS and CDR2 YFSETQ. The protocol was immunoSEQ multiplex PCR, while the TCRdb copy is restricted to in-frame clones and leaves out a portion. In the table there are approximately 580,000 clones, around three quarters of which are singletons. This same sample was also taken into another study, of human thymus T cells.

This receptor was taken from a boy under two years old with a congenital heart defect. This chain links TRBV5-1 with TRBJ2-2, with D tentatively TRBD1 (5 bases). What was sequenced was thymocytes. CDR3 amino acids: CASSLEGRVNTGELFF. The CDR3, as DNA: TGCGCCAGCAGCTTGGAGGGGCGAGTTAACACCGGGGAGCTGTTTTTT.